What follows are 12 T cell receptor beta chains derived from one specimen sequenced in a study of T cell changes during pregnancy in multiple sclerosis (dated by TCRdb to between 2018 and 2020). Libraries were made using the immunoSEQ multiplex PCR assay. The source is immuneACCESS, and TCRdb retained only in-frame sequences with V and J called. Part of the clones is not carried over; for the studies checked, unresolved V genes explain less than half of this, and the remainder is unexplained. Across this sample there are under 70,000 clones, with 92% seen only once. Of the sample, approximately 0.64% falls within the top ten clones. The sample consisted of CD4+ T cells from peripheral blood mononuclear cells, taken after pregnancy. The receptors were sampled from a female donor with multiple sclerosis, enrolled in a pregnancy study.

This chain joins TRBV7-9 and TRBJ2-3; weak D call: TRBD2 (6 bases). Germline lookup yields CDR1 SEHNR and CDR2 FQNEAQ (reference sequence). The CDR3 length is 18 residues. V lost 0 bases to trimming and J lost 1 base, with 17 bases between them. The CDR3 coding sequence is TGTGCCAGCAGCTTAGCGTTAATGGGGGGAGGTCGCACAGATACGCAGTATTTT. As protein: CASSLALMGGGRTDTQYF.

The chain has TRBV4-3 and TRBJ2-3; D is unresolved. The CDR3 covers 13 residues. CDR1 and CDR2 (germline): LGHNA, YSLEER. Trimming left V 0 bases short and J 10 bases short, with 11 bases between. The CDR3 sequence: CASSQDRGAAQYF. CDR3 DNA sequence: TGCGCCAGCAGCCAAGATCGAGGCGCTGCGCAGTATTTT.

The rearrangement uses TRBV19 and TRBJ2-3; TRBD2 aligns across 9 bases. The CDR3 totals 16 residues. Germline V gene sequence: CDR1 LNHDA, CDR2 SQIVND (reference sequence). V was pared by 7 bases and J by 7 bases, with 15 bases of the junction left unmatched. CDR3 DNA: TGTGCCAGTAAAGCCGGATTAGCGGGGGATCGGTATACGCAGTATTTT. Its protein product is CASKAGLAGDRYTQYF. Together with reference TRBV19 and TRBJ2-3, the CDR3 gives the full variable domain: DGGITQSPKYLFRKEGQNVTLSCEQNLNHDAMYWYRQDPGQGLRLIYYSQIVNDFQKGDIAEGYSVSREKKESFPLTVTSAQKNPTAFYLCASKAGLAGDRYTQYFGPGTRLTVL.

V is TRBV7-2 and J is TRBJ2-7; 7 bases agree with TRBD1. Looked up from germline, CDR1 is SGHTA and CDR2 is FQGNSA. This CDR3 comprises 14 residues. J was trimmed by 2 bases and V by 4 bases; bases with no gene match: 5. CDR3 in amino acids: CASSSRQGTYEQYF. In DNA, the CDR3 is TGTGCCAGCAGCTCTCGACAGGGTACCTACGAGCAGTACTTC.

V and J are TRBV6-6 and TRBJ2-1; 7 bases line up with TRBD1. CDR1 and CDR2 from the germline V gene are MNHNY and SVGAGI (reference sequence). The CDR3 contains 14 residues. V dropped 4 bases and J dropped 10; count of bases not matched to a gene: 10. The CDR3 protein is CASSSFDREGEQFF. DNA for the CDR3: TGTGCCAGCAGTTCCTTCGACAGGGAAGGCGAGCAGTTCTTC.

The chain couples TRBV5-1 to TRBJ1-4, with 10 bases lining up with TRBD1. CDR1 is SGHRS, CDR2 YFSETQ, per germline. V dropped 1 base and J dropped 5; count of bases not matched to a gene: 5. CDR3 size: 16 residues. The CDR3 coding sequence is TGCGCCAGCAGCTTGTATGAGACAGGGGGCAATGAAAAACTGTTTTTT. Translation gives CASSLYETGGNEKLFF.

The chain has TRBV4-3 and TRBJ2-6, with 10 bases lining up with TRBD2. The CDR3 is made up of 19 amino acids. V shed 4 bases and J 4 bases; nucleotides not matched to a gene: 13. CDR1 is LGHNA, CDR2 YSLEER, per germline. The CDR3 loop reads CASSPRRGAGGGGANVLTF. The CDR3 DNA reads TGCGCCAGCAGCCCCAGGCGAGGAGCGGGGGGGGGCGGGGCCAACGTCCTGACTTTC.

The genes are TRBV7-2 and TRBJ1-5; TRBD1 agrees at 8 bases. From germline, CDR1 is SGHTA and CDR2 FQGNSA. V lost 1 base, J lost 7 bases, and 0 bases stayed unmatched. This CDR3 has 13 amino acids. In DNA, the CDR3 is TGTGCCAGCAGCTTAGACAGGGGGCAGCCCCAGCATTTT. This encodes CASSLDRGQPQHF.

This clone was seen once. V gene TRBV5-4 combines with J gene TRBJ1-1; 10 bases fit TRBD1. The CDR3 consists of 15 residues. The V and J ends lost 4 bases and 1 base, in that order; junction bases with no gene match: 4. Germline-derived CDR1 and CDR2 are SGHNT and YYREEE (reference sequence). In DNA form, the CDR3 reads TGTGCCAGCAGCCCGTGGACAGGGGGGAACACTGAAGCTTTCTTT. Translated, it gives CASSPWTGGNTEAFF.

J is TRBJ1-5 and V is TRBV6-1; D is undetermined. CDR1 and CDR2 (germline): MNHNS, SASEGT. V lost 1 base to trimming and J lost 7 bases, with 14 bases between them. The CDR3 runs 15 residues. The CDR3 protein is CASSEVRALDQPQHF. Written as DNA, the CDR3 is TGTGCCAGCAGTGAAGTGCGGGCCCTAGACCAGCCCCAGCATTTT.

This CDR3 is CSAGGTGGDSGNTIYF. CDR3 bases: TGCAGCGCTGGGGGGACAGGGGGCGACTCTGGAAACACCATATATTTT. V usage is TRBV29-1 and J usage is TRBJ1-3, with TRBD1 matching over 12 bases. In germline, CDR1 is SQVTM, CDR2 ANQGSEA. With 7 bases clipped from V and 0 bases from J, the junction kept 7 bases outside the gene matches. This CDR3 contains 16 residues.

The gene calls are TRBV30 and TRBJ2-1; D remains ambiguous. Trimming pared 2 bases from V and 3 bases from J, leaving 8 bases between. The length of the CDR3 is 13 residues. Germline loops: CDR1 GTSNPN, CDR2 SVGIG (reference sequence). The DNA for the CDR3 is TGTGCCTGGAGTAAAGGCGGCTACAATGAGCAGTTCTTC. This sequence encodes CAWSKGGYNEQFF.